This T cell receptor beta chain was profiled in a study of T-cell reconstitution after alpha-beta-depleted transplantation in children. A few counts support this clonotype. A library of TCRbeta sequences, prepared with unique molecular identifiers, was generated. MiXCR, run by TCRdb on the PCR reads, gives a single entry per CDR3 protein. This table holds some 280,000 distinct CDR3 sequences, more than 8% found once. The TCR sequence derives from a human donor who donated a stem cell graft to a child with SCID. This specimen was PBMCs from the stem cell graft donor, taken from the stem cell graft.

In DNA, the CDR3 is TGTGCCAGCTCACCCCCCCAGGGTCCGGGTAGCAATCAGCCCCAGCATTTT. Its protein product is CASSPPQGPGSNQPQHF. This rearrangement joins TRBV18 to TRBJ1-5, with TRBD1 as a possible D gene (5 bases). Germline V gene lookup returns CDR1 KGHSH and CDR2 LQKENI. The V end lost 3 bases, the J end lost 0 bases, and 15 bases lay between the germline ends. The CDR3 runs 17 residues.